Shown below are 27 T cell receptor beta chains from a single sample sequenced in a study of blood T cell repertoires in COVID-19. Measured with immunoSEQ multiplex PCR; TCRdb has only the in-frame clones, and not every one. The sample contains 150,000 or so clones, about 79% of which appear only once. The sequenced sample was PBMCs or T cells enriched from blood (not recorded which). These receptors all come from a middle-aged man who had recovered from COVID-19.

CDR3 nucleotides: TGTGCCAGTAGTCGTAGCGGGGGGGCGGGAAATGAGCAGTTCTTC. Encoded protein: CASSRSGGAGNEQFF. This chain links TRBV19 with TRBJ2-1; 11 bases align to TRBD2. This CDR3 contains 15 residues. The V and J ends lost 5 bases and 7 bases, in that order; junction bases with no gene match: 7. Germline V gives CDR1 LNHDA, CDR2 SQIVND (reference sequence).

The table lists this clone with a count of one. CDR3 sequence: CASSVKVSAVDSPLHF. CDR3 sequence (DNA): TGTGCCAGCAGCGTTAAGGTCTCCGCGGTTGATTCACCCCTCCACTTT. The J gene is TRBJ1-6, the V gene TRBV9; no definite D call. This CDR3 is 16 amino acids long. Trimming stripped 2 bases from V and 8 bases from J, with 17 bases between. CDR1 is SGDLS and CDR2 is YYNGEE in the germline V gene.

The chain links TRBV19 to TRBJ2-2; 15 bases are a match to TRBD2. CDR3 length equals 17 residues. J was trimmed by 3 bases and V by 7 bases; bases with no gene match: 6. Germline V gene lookup returns CDR1 LNHDA and CDR2 SQIVND (reference sequence). CDR3 coding DNA: TGTGCCAGTAAGGGACTAGCGGGGGGAAGTTACACCGGGGAGCTGTTTTTT. As protein: CASKGLAGGSYTGELFF.

The table lists this clone with a few counts. The chain combines TRBV5-6 with TRBJ1-6; D unresolved. V was shortened by 3 bases and J by 9 bases, with 13 bases between the two germline ends. The CDR3 is 14 residues long. Germline V gene lookup returns CDR1 SGHDT and CDR2 YYEEEE. The CDR3, as DNA: TGTGCCAGCAGCTCACTAATGGCCCTTTCACCCCTCCACTTT. Protein: CASSSLMALSPLHF. The whole variable domain, remainder taken from reference TRBV5-6 and TRBJ1-6, is DAGVTQSPTHLIKTRGQQVTLRCSPKSGHDTVSWYQQALGQGPQFIFQYYEEEERQRGNFPDRFSGHQFPNYSSELNVNALLLGDSALYLCASSSLMALSPLHFGNGTRLTVT.

This sequence joins TRBV7-2 and TRBJ1-2, with D possibly TRBD1 on 5 matching bases. The V end was cut by 2 bases, the J end by 4 bases, with 11 bases between. The CDR3 sequence is 14 residues long. Germline CDR1 and CDR2: SGHTA and FQGNSA. CDR3 DNA sequence: TGTGCCAGCAGCTTAACGGCAGGGCGCTATGGCTACACCTTC. Protein product: CASSLTAGRYGYTF. The full variable domain, with the rest looked up from reference TRBV7-2 and TRBJ1-2, is GAGVSQSPSNKVTEKGKDVELRCDPISGHTALYWYRQSLGQGLEFLIYFQGNSAPDKSGLPSDRFSAERTGGSVSTLTIQRTQQEDSAVYLCASSLTAGRYGYTFGSGTRLTVV.

This chain uses TRBV5-1 with TRBJ2-2; D might be TRBD1 (5 bases). The germline gives CDR1 SGHRS, CDR2 YFSETQ. V lost 0 bases and J 7 bases, leaving 10 bases between the germline ends. The CDR3 is 14 amino acids. This CDR3 reads CASSLARVRGELFF. Here the CDR3 DNA reads TGCGCCAGCAGCTTGGCCAGGGTGCGCGGGGAGCTGTTTTTT.

The chain combines TRBV11-2 with TRBJ2-7, with 8 bases matching TRBD1. The CDR3 totals 15 residues. J was trimmed by 0 bases and V by 4 bases; bases with no gene match: 5. From germline, CDR1 is SGHAT and CDR2 FQNNGV. Here the CDR3 reads CASSSGTGGSYEQYF. The CDR3 DNA reads as TGTGCCAGCAGCTCTGGGACAGGTGGCTCCTACGAGCAGTACTTC.

This clone was counted a few times. The chain combines TRBV9 with TRBJ2-3, with 7 bases fitting TRBD2. V lost 3 bases and J lost 0; bases outside the gene matches: 10. Germline loops: CDR1 SGDLS, CDR2 YYNGEE. The CDR3 contains 17 residues. The CDR3 loop reads CASSEVGAGLSTDTQYF. CDR3 in DNA: TGTGCCAGCAGCGAAGTCGGAGCGGGGCTTAGCACAGATACGCAGTATTTT.

This clone was detected a few times. The genes are TRBV12-3 or TRBV12-4 and TRBJ1-1; D not resolved. The V gene lost 1 base and the J gene lost 4 bases, with 7 bases spanning the gap. This CDR3 is 13 amino acids long. This chain's CDR3 is CASSLVQATEAFF. DNA for the CDR3: TGTGCCAGCAGTTTAGTTCAGGCCACTGAAGCTTTCTTT.

The chain carries TRBV12-3 or TRBV12-4 and TRBJ2-7, with D maybe TRBD1 (6 bases). Trimming cost V 4 bases and J 2 bases, with 6 bases left between them. This CDR3 has 12 amino acids. The CDR3 region is CASSWTAYEQYF. CDR3 bases: TGTGCCAGCAGTTGGACAGCCTACGAGCAGTACTTC.

This clone showed up just a few times. The chain uses TRBV27 and TRBJ2-1; 9 bases are a match to TRBD1. This CDR3 comprises 14 residues. Germline assignment: CDR1 MNHEY and CDR2 SMNVEV (reference sequence). Unmatched junction bases numbered 1, after V lost 2 bases and J lost 5 bases. CDR3 sequence: CASSLGTGNNEQFF. CDR3 bases: TGTGCCAGCAGTTTAGGGACAGGGAACAATGAGCAGTTCTTC.

The chain employs TRBV5-1 and TRBJ1-2; a possible D gene is TRBD1 (6 bases). Trimming left V 6 bases short and J 6 bases short, with 12 bases between. There are 12 residues in the CDR3. Germline lookup yields CDR1 SGHRS and CDR2 YFSETQ. The CDR3 protein is CASNEGVNGYTF. Here the CDR3 DNA reads TGCGCCAGCAATGAGGGGGTGAATGGCTACACCTTC.

This clone was found a few times. The V and J genes are TRBV13 and TRBJ1-6; the match to TRBD1 covers 7 bases. The germline gives CDR1 PRHDT, CDR2 FYEKMQ (reference sequence). The CDR3 extends over 17 amino acids. Trimming removed 0 bases from V and 5 bases from J; junction bases left unmatched: 7. As DNA, the CDR3 is TGTGCCAGCAGCTTAGGTCGGTCGGGACAGAATAATTCACCCCTCCACTTT. Translated, it gives CASSLGRSGQNNSPLHF.

The chain combines TRBV30 with TRBJ2-7; TRBD2 matches 14 bases. This CDR3 region has 14 residues. The V segment lost 3 bases and the J segment 6 bases; nucleotides outside the gene matches: 4. Germline loops: CDR1 GTSNPN, CDR2 SVGIG (reference sequence). In nucleotides, the CDR3 is TGTGCCTGGAGCGGACTAGCGGGGGGAAGCGAGCAGTACTTC. Translation: CAWSGLAGGSEQYF.

Only a few counts were recorded for this clone. The chain carries TRBV7-3 and TRBJ1-1; D is ambiguous. CDR3 length equals 13 residues. Germline CDR1 reads SGHTA; CDR2 reads FQGTGA. Trimming removed 2 bases at V and 7 bases at J, with 11 bases between. The CDR3 region is CASSLSGRGEAFF. DNA for the CDR3: TGTGCCAGCAGCTTATCCGGCCGAGGTGAAGCTTTCTTT.

This chain connects TRBV4-1 to TRBJ1-3; TRBD1 matches at 8 bases. The germline CDR1 and CDR2 sequences are MGHRA and YSYEKL. J gave up 0 bases and V 6 bases, and 10 bases lay outside the gene matches. The length of the CDR3 is 17 residues. The CDR3 region has the DNA TGCGCCAGCAGATCCCTCGGACAGGGCGGCTCTGGAAACACCATATATTTT. Amino acids: CASRSLGQGGSGNTIYF.

V is TRBV5-1 and J is TRBJ2-1; 11 bases map to TRBD2. Losses at the gene ends were 0 bases for V and 6 bases for J; bases not matched to a gene: 2. This CDR3 contains 15 residues. Germline CDR1 is SGHRS and CDR2 is YFSETQ. CDR3 nucleotides: TGCGCCAGCAGCTTGGGTAGCGGGGGGGCCAATGAGCAGTTCTTC. Translated: CASSLGSGGANEQFF.

V gene TRBV7-9 combines with J gene TRBJ2-2, with D possibly TRBD1 on 5 matching bases. Deletions cut 1 base from V and 6 bases from J, with 9 bases between. The V gene's germline CDR1 is SEHNR and CDR2 FQNEAQ (reference sequence). This CDR3 region has 14 residues. CDR3 sequence reads: CASSLEGAPGELFF. The CDR3, as DNA: TGTGCCAGCAGCTTAGAAGGGGCTCCCGGGGAGCTGTTTTTT. The full variable domain, its missing parts supplied by reference TRBV7-9 and TRBJ2-2, is DTGVSQNPRHKITKRGQNVTFRCDPISEHNRLYWYRQTLGQGPEFLTYFQNEAQLEKSRLLSDRFSAERPKGSFSTLEIQRTEQGDSAMYLCASSLEGAPGELFFGEGSRLTVL.

V and J are TRBV28 and TRBJ2-2, with TRBD1 as a possible D gene (5 bases). Per the germline V gene, CDR1 is MDHEN and CDR2 is SYDVKM. The CDR3 consists of 14 residues. Deletions cut 5 bases from V and 7 bases from J, with 14 bases between. CDR3 sequence reads: CASSRFWGGGELFF. CDR3 DNA: TGTGCCAGCAGTCGATTTTGGGGCGGCGGGGAGCTGTTTTTT.

The genes are TRBV3-1 (or the pseudogene TRBV3-2) and TRBJ2-3, with a tentative D call TRBD2 (6 bases). Between the trimmed V and J ends, which lost 6 bases and 4 bases, there was a span of 11 bases. Germline V lookup: CDR1 LGHDT, CDR2 YNNKEL (reference sequence). The CDR3 spans 13 residues. CDR3 sequence reads: CASRAGQADTQYF. The DNA of the CDR3 is TGTGCCAGCAGGGCGGGGCAGGCAGATACGCAGTATTTT.

This chain links TRBV6-1 with TRBJ1-5; D is ambiguous. V was cut by 4 bases and J by 1 base, with 14 bases left in between. This CDR3 comprises 16 residues. Germline V gene data show CDR1 as MNHNS and CDR2 as SASEGT. CDR3 sequence (DNA): TGTGCCAGCAGTGCCAGGAGAACGGGAAGCAATCAGCCCCAGCATTTT. This sequence encodes CASSARRTGSNQPQHF.

The chain combines TRBV6-5 with TRBJ2-3; 8 bases align to TRBD2. With V trimmed by 6 bases and J by 5 bases, 7 bases remained unmatched. There are 14 residues in the CDR3. Germline values: CDR1 MNHEY, CDR2 SVGAGI. CDR3 in DNA: TGTGCCAGCAGAGAGGGACTAGTGAGAGATACGCAGTATTTT. The encoded protein is CASREGLVRDTQYF.

The chain is built from TRBV7-3 and TRBJ2-3, with 8 bases fitting TRBD2. V trimming: 5 bases; J trimming: 6 bases; junction bases outside the gene matches: 4. The CDR3 sequence is 13 residues long. Germline loops: CDR1 SGHTA, CDR2 FQGTGA. The CDR3 is CASSTGGADTQYF. DNA of the CDR3: TGTGCCAGCAGCACCGGGGGGGCGGATACGCAGTATTTT. The full variable domain, rest sourced from reference TRBV7-3 and TRBJ2-3, is GAGVSQTPSNKVTEKGKYVELRCDPISGHTALYWYRQSLGQGPEFLIYFQGTGAADDSGLPNDRFFAVRPEGSVSTLKIQRTERGDSAVYLCASSTGGADTQYFGPGTRLTVL.

The chain joins TRBV6-5 to TRBJ1-6; D remains unclear. CDR3 length: 14 amino acids. The germline CDR1 and CDR2 sequences are MNHEY and SVGAGI. Trimming stripped 0 bases from V and 7 bases from J, with 7 bases between. CDR3 sequence (DNA): TGTGCCAGCAGTTACTCGAGTCCGAATTCACCCCTCCACTTT. Its translation is CASSYSSPNSPLHF.

The chain carries TRBV6-4 and TRBJ1-6, with a weak D call TRBD1 (6 bases). This CDR3 has 14 amino acids. Looked up from germline, CDR1 is MRHNA and CDR2 is SNTAGT. With 6 bases removed from V and 10 bases from J, the gap between germline ends came to 16 bases. The CDR3 is CASREQGEGSPLHF. The CDR3 region has the DNA TGTGCCAGCAGAGAACAGGGCGAAGGATCACCCCTCCACTTT.

The CDR3 DNA reads as TGTGCCAGCAGCGCACCGGGACTAGCGGGGGGGACAGATACGCAGTATTTT. Residues: CASSAPGLAGGTDTQYF. This chain joins TRBV7-6 and TRBJ2-3; 16 bases are shared with TRBD2. The germline CDR1 and CDR2 sequences are SGHVS and FNYEAQ. The CDR3 spans 17 residues. Unmatched junction bases numbered 5, after V lost 5 bases and J lost 3 bases.

This chain connects TRBV7-8 to TRBJ1-2; 8 bases are shared with TRBD1. This CDR3 contains 14 residues. After removal of 8 bases from V and 4 bases from J, the junction contained 9 bases not matched to a gene. The V gene's germline CDR1 is SGHVS and CDR2 FQNEAQ. CDR3 sequence reads: CASGWTGPFYGYTF. CDR3 coding DNA: TGTGCCAGCGGATGGACAGGGCCTTTCTATGGCTACACCTTC.